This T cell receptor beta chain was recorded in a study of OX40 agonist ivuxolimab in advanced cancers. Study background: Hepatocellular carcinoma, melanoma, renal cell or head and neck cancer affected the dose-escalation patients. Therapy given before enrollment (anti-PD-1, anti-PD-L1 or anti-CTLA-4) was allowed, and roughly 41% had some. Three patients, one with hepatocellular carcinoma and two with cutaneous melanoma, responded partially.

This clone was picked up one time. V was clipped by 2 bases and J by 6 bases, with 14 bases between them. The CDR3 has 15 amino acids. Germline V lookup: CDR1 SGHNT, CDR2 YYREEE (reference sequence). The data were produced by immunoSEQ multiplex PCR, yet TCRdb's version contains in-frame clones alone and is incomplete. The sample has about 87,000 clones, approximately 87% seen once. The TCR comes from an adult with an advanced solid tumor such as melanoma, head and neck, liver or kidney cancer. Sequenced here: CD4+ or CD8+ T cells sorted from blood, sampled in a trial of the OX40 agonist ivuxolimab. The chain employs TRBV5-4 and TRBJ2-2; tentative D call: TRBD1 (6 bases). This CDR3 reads CASSLGTPKAGELFF. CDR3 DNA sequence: TGTGCCAGCAGCTTAGGGACACCCAAGGCCGGGGAGCTGTTTTTT.